The 30 T cell receptor beta chains given below trace back to one sample, sequenced in a study of beta chain features in type 1 diabetes. Isolated RNA was reverse transcribed in full, so expressed TCRB transcripts were sequenced. Sequenced by immunoSEQ multiplex PCR; TCRdb stores in-frame clones only, minus some. The sample includes 400,000 to 500,000 clones, over 11% of them seen just once. The sample taken for sequencing was naive CD4+ T cells from blood. The receptors were gathered from a man aged 25 to 40 in good health.

The chain has TRBV7-9 and TRBJ2-6; TRBD1 is a possible D gene (6 bases). The CDR3 consists of 19 residues. The V end was cut by 1 base, the J end by 3 bases, with 19 bases between. CDR1 is SEHNR and CDR2 is FQNEAQ in the germline V gene (reference sequence). The CDR3 protein is CASSLGQASLFGGANVLTF. The CDR3 DNA is TGTGCCAGCAGCTTAGGACAGGCCTCGCTTTTTGGTGGGGCCAACGTCCTGACTTTC.

V is TRBV6-6 and J is TRBJ1-4; D unclear. The CDR3 loop spans 14 amino acids. CDR1 and CDR2 from the germline V gene are MNHNY and SVGAGI (reference sequence). The V end lost 7 bases, the J end lost 1 base, and 10 bases lay between the germline ends. The CDR3 here is CASTDKGTNEKLFF. In nucleotides, the CDR3 is TGTGCCAGCACCGACAAGGGAACTAATGAAAAACTGTTTTTT.

The rearrangement joins TRBV2 to TRBJ2-5; possibly TRBD2 for D (6 bases). The CDR3 totals 13 residues. Germline CDR1 SNHLY, CDR2 FYNNEI. The V end was cut by 8 bases, the J end by 4 bases, with 14 bases between. The CDR3 DNA reads as TGTGCCAGCGCCTCGCGGGGTCCAGAGACCCAGTACTTC. This sequence encodes CASASRGPETQYF.

The chain carries TRBV5-6 and TRBJ2-7; D is undetermined. There are 13 residues in the CDR3. Per germline, CDR1 SGHDT and CDR2 YYEEEE. V was clipped by 0 bases and J by 4 bases, with 8 bases between them. CDR3 region: CASSLGSRYEQYV. The CDR3 nucleotides are TGTGCCAGCAGCTTGGGATCTCGTTACGAGCAGTACGTC.

This clone was picked up many times. The V gene is TRBV29-1, the J gene TRBJ2-4; TRBD2 agrees at 7 bases. V shed 6 bases, J shed 8 bases, and the junction held 7 bases outside the gene matches. The CDR3 is 12 amino acids. Germline CDR1 reads SQVTM; CDR2 reads ANQGSEA. The CDR3 loop is CSVAWREHIQYF. For the CDR3, the DNA is TGCAGCGTCGCGTGGCGGGAGCACATTCAGTACTTC.

This sequence joins TRBV7-9 and TRBJ2-1; no clear D. Germline V CDR1 and CDR2: SEHNR, FQNEAQ (reference sequence). This CDR3 spans 12 amino acids. V was clipped by 4 bases and J by 7 bases, with 8 bases between them. CDR3 in amino acids: CASSYVGNEQFF. CDR3 DNA: TGTGCCAGCAGCTACGTTGGGAATGAGCAGTTCTTC.

The chain combines TRBV7-9 with TRBJ2-5, with D possibly being TRBD2 (6 bases). The CDR3 extends over 16 amino acids. CDR1 and CDR2 (germline): SEHNR, FQNEAQ (reference sequence). V was trimmed by 3 bases and J by 0 bases, leaving 14 bases between them. CDR3 protein: CASSFLRGRYQETQYF. In DNA form, the CDR3 reads TGTGCCAGCAGCTTCTTGCGGGGCCGGTACCAAGAGACCCAGTACTTC.

This clone has a handful of counts. As DNA, the CDR3 is TGCGCCAGCAGCTTGGTCCCAGGAGATGGCTACACCTTC. It codes for CASSLVPGDGYTF. The gene calls are TRBV5-1 and TRBJ1-2; D is ambiguous. Germline V gives CDR1 SGHRS, CDR2 YFSETQ. Trimming stripped 0 bases from V and 6 bases from J, with 9 bases between. CDR3 length: 13 residues.

V gene TRBV4-3 combines with J gene TRBJ2-5; the D is unclear. Germline CDR1 LGHNA, CDR2 YSLEER. The CDR3 spans 13 residues. The ends were cut back, 1 base at V and 5 bases at J, with 8 bases in the middle. CDR3 region: CASSQGGVETQYF. The CDR3 coding sequence is TGCGCCAGCAGCCAAGGTGGGGTGGAGACCCAGTACTTC.

This clone has a count of ten or more. The rearrangement uses TRBV30 and TRBJ1-1; TRBD1 agrees at 7 bases. Trimming removed 2 bases from V and 5 bases from J; junction bases left unmatched: 5. Germline V gene data show CDR1 as GTSNPN and CDR2 as SVGIG (reference sequence). The CDR3 runs 13 residues. CDR3 in amino acids: CAWSSTGRTEAFF. The CDR3 coding sequence is TGTGCCTGGAGTTCGACAGGGAGGACTGAAGCTTTCTTT.

V and J are TRBV4-3 and TRBJ2-7, with D tentatively TRBD1 or TRBD2 (5 bases each). The CDR3 loop spans 14 amino acids. Germline CDR1 and CDR2: LGHNA and YSLEER. Trimming cost V 0 bases and J 6 bases, with 12 bases left between them. CDR3 sequence (DNA): TGCGCCAGCAGCCAAGATCTTGGGACGTCCGAGCAGTACTTC. Its translation is CASSQDLGTSEQYF.

The rearrangement joins TRBV6-6 to TRBJ2-7, with 11 bases matching TRBD2. In germline, CDR1 is MNHNY, CDR2 SVGAGI (reference sequence). J was trimmed by 0 bases and V by 6 bases; bases with no gene match: 4. This CDR3 spans 15 amino acids. CDR3 region: CASSRGLADSYEQYV. In DNA form, the CDR3 reads TGTGCCAGCAGCCGGGGACTAGCGGACTCCTACGAGCAGTACGTC.

This clone came up a few times. V and J are TRBV19 and TRBJ2-1, with D possibly TRBD1 on 5 matching bases. CDR1 is LNHDA and CDR2 is SQIVND in the germline V gene (reference sequence). The CDR3 is 14 amino acids. The V and J ends lost 1 base and 4 bases respectively, with 8 bases between them. CDR3 DNA: TGTGCCAGTAGTATAGGACAGACATACAATGAGCAGTTCTTC. Translated: CASSIGQTYNEQFF.

This clone appeared many times. This chain joins TRBV14 and TRBJ2-1; D perhaps matches TRBD2 (6 bases). V lost 5 bases and J 5 bases, leaving 19 bases between the germline ends. The CDR3 covers 16 residues. Germline V CDR1 and CDR2: SGHDN, FVKESK. CDR3 sequence reads: CASSGGTRGVHNEQFF. The CDR3 region has the DNA TGTGCCAGCAGCGGCGGGACGAGAGGTGTCCACAATGAGCAGTTCTTC.

V usage is TRBV6-6 and J usage is TRBJ2-4; D not resolved. The CDR3 is 13 residues long. With 6 bases removed from V and 4 bases from J, the gap between germline ends came to 10 bases. Germline V CDR1 and CDR2: MNHNY, SVGAGI (reference sequence). The CDR3 is CASSQPGKNIQYF. DNA for the CDR3: TGTGCCAGCAGCCAACCCGGGAAAAACATTCAGTACTTC.

Only a few counts were recorded for this clone. The V gene is TRBV5-6, the J gene TRBJ2-3; 8 nucleotides align to TRBD1. Germline CDR1 and CDR2: SGHDT and YYEEEE. CDR3 length equals 14 residues. After removal of 7 bases from V and 0 bases from J, the junction contained 4 bases not matched to a gene. The DNA for the CDR3 is TGTGCCAGCGCCAGGGGGCTAAGCACAGATACGCAGTATTTT. This codes for CASARGLSTDTQYF.

This chain joins TRBV12-5 and TRBJ2-5; no clear D gene. CDR3 length equals 12 residues. CDR1 and CDR2 (germline): LGHNT, FRNRAP. V shed 7 bases and J shed 4 bases, with 10 bases lying between them. The CDR3 spells CASAGLGETQYF. CDR3 in DNA: TGTGCTAGTGCCGGGCTAGGAGAGACCCAGTACTTC.

CDR3 DNA sequence: TGCGCCGGTTTGGAAGGGGACGGAGCTAACTATGGCTACACCTTC. Protein sequence: CAGLEGDGANYGYTF. The chain recombines TRBV23-1 with TRBJ1-2, with D possibly being TRBD1 (5 bases). TRBV23-1 is an open reading frame whose function is uncertain. The CDR3 has 15 amino acids. V lost 11 bases to trimming and J lost 0 bases, with 19 bases between them.

The chain combines TRBV15 with TRBJ2-7, with 9 bases lining up with TRBD1. Germline V gives CDR1 LNHNV, CDR2 YYDKDF (reference sequence). J gave up 5 bases and V 6 bases, and 11 bases lay outside the gene matches. This CDR3 has 15 residues. The DNA for the CDR3 is TGTGCCACCAGGACAGGGGGAGGTATGGTCCACGAGCAGTACTTC. Protein product: CATRTGGGMVHEQYF.

V and J are TRBV29-1 and TRBJ2-5; 7 bases are a match to TRBD2. Trimming took 7 bases from V and 0 from J; bases not matched to a gene: 2. The germline V gene encodes CDR1 SQVTM and CDR2 ANQGSEA. There are 12 residues in the CDR3. The CDR3 DNA reads TGCAGCGGACGGGGGGACCAAGAGACCCAGTACTTC. Its protein product is CSGRGDQETQYF.

The chain combines TRBV9 with TRBJ2-2; 7 bases fit TRBD1. The length of the CDR3 is 19 residues. CDR1 SGDLS and CDR2 YYNGEE come from the germline V gene. The V segment lost 1 base and the J segment 0 bases; nucleotides outside the gene matches: 12. The CDR3 DNA is TGTGCCAGCAGCGTACGACCGGGACAGAGATTAACGAACACCGGGGAGCTGTTTTTT. Encoded protein: CASSVRPGQRLTNTGELFF.

As concerns this clone: At one end the junction does not follow the germline gene, possibly because of a read error. The CDR3 DNA follows: TGCGCCAGCACCTTGGGGCAGAATGCTAACTATGGCTACACCTTC. Its translation: CASTLGQNANYGYTF. This sequence joins TRBV5-1 and TRBJ1-2; D is perhaps TRBD1 (5 bases). Per germline, CDR1 SGHRS and CDR2 YFSETQ. CDR3 length: 15 amino acids.

This clone was detected only a few times. The chain joins TRBV4-1 to TRBJ2-7, with a tentative D call TRBD1 (6 bases). This CDR3 is built from 13 residues. Germline-derived CDR1 and CDR2 are MGHRA and YSYEKL. Trimming stripped 9 bases from V and 2 bases from J, with 14 bases between. This CDR3 is CASATGIAYEQYF. The CDR3 DNA is TGCGCCAGTGCTACAGGGATTGCCTACGAGCAGTACTTC.

V is TRBV4-3 and J is TRBJ1-2, with TRBD1 as a possible D gene (5 bases). V dropped 0 bases and J dropped 6 bases, with 11 bases sitting between them. The CDR3 has 14 residues. The germline CDR1 and CDR2 sequences are LGHNA and YSLEER. CDR3 DNA sequence: TGCGCCAGCAGCCAAGATCAGGGCGGGAATGGCTACACCTTC. Amino acid sequence: CASSQDQGGNGYTF.

This clone has a handful of counts. V usage is TRBV5-1 and J usage is TRBJ2-5; D is unclear. This CDR3 region has 16 residues. Germline V gene data show CDR1 as SGHRS and CDR2 as YFSETQ. V lost 0 bases and J 1 base, leaving 13 bases between the germline ends. This chain's CDR3 is CASSLASQARQETQYF. CDR3 bases: TGCGCCAGCAGCTTGGCTTCTCAAGCCCGCCAAGAGACCCAGTACTTC.

This clone was counted a few times. The chain carries TRBV6-1 and TRBJ1-5; 7 bases line up with TRBD1. The CDR3 spans 14 residues. Germline V gives CDR1 MNHNS, CDR2 SASEGT. The J segment lost 5 bases and the V segment lost 6 bases, leaving 7 bases of the junction unmatched. This CDR3 reads CASRSGQLYQPQHF. The DNA of the CDR3 is TGTGCCAGCAGATCGGGACAGCTTTATCAGCCCCAGCATTTT.

The rearrangement joins TRBV18 to TRBJ2-3, with a tentative D call TRBD2 (7 bases). The CDR3 consists of 15 residues. The V gene's germline CDR1 is KGHSH and CDR2 LQKENI. Trimming took off 3 bases at V and 2 bases at J, with 12 bases between the two ends. The CDR3 region has the DNA TGTGCCAGCTCACCGCGGGGGCCTGTCACAGATACGCAGTATTTT. It specifies CASSPRGPVTDTQYF.

This chain links TRBV15 with TRBJ2-5; 8 bases agree with TRBD2. Germline assignment: CDR1 LNHNV and CDR2 YYDKDF (reference sequence). Losses at the gene ends were 1 base for V and 4 bases for J; bases not matched to a gene: 11. CDR3 length equals 17 residues. The CDR3 loop is CATSRGQAGDWGETQYF. DNA of the CDR3: TGTGCCACCAGCAGAGGTCAAGCGGGAGATTGGGGAGAGACCCAGTACTTC.

The V and J genes are TRBV7-2 and TRBJ2-5; D remains unclear. The CDR3 runs to 15 residues. Trimming pared 2 bases from V and 2 bases from J, leaving 12 bases between. The germline gives CDR1 SGHTA, CDR2 FQGNSA. CDR3 region: CASSLWPNSQETQYF. The DNA for the CDR3 is TGTGCCAGCAGCTTATGGCCGAACTCTCAAGAGACCCAGTACTTC.

This chain uses TRBV10-3 with TRBJ2-7; 8 nucleotides line up with TRBD2. This CDR3 spans 15 amino acids. The germline V gene encodes CDR1 ENHRY and CDR2 SYGVKD. V trimming: 4 bases; J trimming: 4 bases; junction bases outside the gene matches: 9. The CDR3 coding sequence is TGTGCCATCAGTGCTCCCGCGGGAGGTTTGTACGAGCAGTACGTC. It translates to CAISAPAGGLYEQYV.